This T cell receptor beta chain derives from a study of cytomegalovirus exposure and HLA in healthy donors. The primer mix had 60 Vbeta and 13 Jbeta primers. Assay used: immunoSEQ multiplex PCR; TCRdb lists only in-frame clones, some missing. The sample holds 150,000 to 200,000 clones, around 80% seen once. With 6 bases removed from V and 12 bases from J, the gap between germline ends came to 15 bases. Germline V gene data show CDR1 as DFQATT and CDR2 as SNEGSKA (reference sequence). The CDR3 length is 11 residues. Though probably carrying unrecorded immune exposures, donors were nominally healthy at sampling.

The receptor comes from a girl aged 2-10 years in good health and CMV-seropositive. The J gene is TRBJ2-1, the V gene TRBV20-1; weak D call: TRBD2 (6 bases). Sequencing used PBMCs. CDR3 coding DNA: TGCAGTGCGATCAGCGGAGGGGTGCAGTTCTTC. Translation gives CSAISGGVQFF.